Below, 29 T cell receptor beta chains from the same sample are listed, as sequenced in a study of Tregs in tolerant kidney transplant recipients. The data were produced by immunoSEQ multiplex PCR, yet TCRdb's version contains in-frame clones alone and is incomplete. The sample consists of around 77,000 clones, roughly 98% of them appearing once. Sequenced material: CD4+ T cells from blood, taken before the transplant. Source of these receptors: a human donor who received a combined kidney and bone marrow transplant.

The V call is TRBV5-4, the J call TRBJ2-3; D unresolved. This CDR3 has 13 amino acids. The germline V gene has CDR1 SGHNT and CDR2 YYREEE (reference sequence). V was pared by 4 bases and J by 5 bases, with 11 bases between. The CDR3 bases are TGTGCCAGCAGCCTGGAGAGTAGAGATACGCAGTATTTT. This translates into CASSLESRDTQYF.

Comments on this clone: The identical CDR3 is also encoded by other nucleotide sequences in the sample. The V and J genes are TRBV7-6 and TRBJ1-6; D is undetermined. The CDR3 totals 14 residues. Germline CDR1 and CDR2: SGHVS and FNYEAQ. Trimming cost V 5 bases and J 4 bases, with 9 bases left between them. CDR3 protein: CASSPRDYNSPLHF. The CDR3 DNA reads TGTGCCAGCAGCCCCCGGGATTATAATTCACCCCTCCACTTT. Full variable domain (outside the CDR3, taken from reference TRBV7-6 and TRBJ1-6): GAGVSQSPRYKVTKRGQDVALRCDPISGHVSLYWYRQALGQGPEFLTYFNYEAQQDKSGLPNDRFSAERPEGSISTLTIQRTEQRDSAMYRCASSPRDYNSPLHFGNGTRLTVT.

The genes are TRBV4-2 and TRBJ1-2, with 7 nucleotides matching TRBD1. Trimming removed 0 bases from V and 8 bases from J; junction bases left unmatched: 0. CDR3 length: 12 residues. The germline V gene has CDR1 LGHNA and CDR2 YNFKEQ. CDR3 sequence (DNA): TGTGCCAGCAGCCAAGACAGGGGGGGCTACACCTTC. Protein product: CASSQDRGGYTF.

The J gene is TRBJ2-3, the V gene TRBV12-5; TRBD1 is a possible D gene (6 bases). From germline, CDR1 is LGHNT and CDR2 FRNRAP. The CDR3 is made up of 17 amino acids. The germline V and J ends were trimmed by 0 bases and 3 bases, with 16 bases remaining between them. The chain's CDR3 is CASGLVEDGTLTDTQYF. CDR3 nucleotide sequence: TGTGCTAGTGGTTTGGTAGAGGACGGGACACTTACAGATACGCAGTATTTT. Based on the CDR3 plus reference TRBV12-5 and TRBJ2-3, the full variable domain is DARVTQTPRHKVTEMGQEVTMRCQPILGHNTVFWYRQTMMQGLELLAYFRNRAPLDDSGMPKDRFSAEMPDATLATLKIQPSEPRDSAVYFCASGLVEDGTLTDTQYFGPGTRLTVL.

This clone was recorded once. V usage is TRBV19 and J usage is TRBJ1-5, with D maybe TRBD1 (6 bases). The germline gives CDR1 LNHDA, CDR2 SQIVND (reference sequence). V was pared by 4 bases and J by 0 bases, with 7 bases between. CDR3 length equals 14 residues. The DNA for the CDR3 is TGTGCCAGTAGTACCAGGGGTAGCAATCAGCCCCAGCATTTT. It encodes CASSTRGSNQPQHF.

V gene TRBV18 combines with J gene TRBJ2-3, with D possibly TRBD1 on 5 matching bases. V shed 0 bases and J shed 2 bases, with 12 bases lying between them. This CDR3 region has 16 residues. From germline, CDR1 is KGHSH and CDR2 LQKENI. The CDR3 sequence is CASSPPGLSHTDTQYF. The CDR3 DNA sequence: TGTGCCAGCTCACCACCGGGGCTTTCTCACACAGATACGCAGTATTTT.

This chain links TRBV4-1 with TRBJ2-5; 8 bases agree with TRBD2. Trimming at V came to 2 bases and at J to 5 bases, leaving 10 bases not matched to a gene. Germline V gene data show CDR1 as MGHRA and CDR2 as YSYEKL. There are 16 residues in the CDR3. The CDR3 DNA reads TGCGCCAGCAGCCAACCGCCAGGCGGGGGGCGGGAGACCCAGTACTTC. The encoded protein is CASSQPPGGGRETQYF.

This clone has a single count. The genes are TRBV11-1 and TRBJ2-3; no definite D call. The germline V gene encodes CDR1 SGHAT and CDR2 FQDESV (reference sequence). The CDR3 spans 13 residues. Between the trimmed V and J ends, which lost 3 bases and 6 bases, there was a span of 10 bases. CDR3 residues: CASSFFVLDTQYF. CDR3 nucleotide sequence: TGTGCCAGCAGCTTTTTCGTGTTGGATACGCAGTATTTT.

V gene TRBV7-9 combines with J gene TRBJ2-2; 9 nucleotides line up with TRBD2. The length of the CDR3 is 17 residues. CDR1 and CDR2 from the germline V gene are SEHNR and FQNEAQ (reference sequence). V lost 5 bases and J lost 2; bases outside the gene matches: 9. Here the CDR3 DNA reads TGTGCCAGCAGCGGAGGGACGGGACTAGCCAACACCGGGGAGCTGTTTTTT. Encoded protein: CASSGGTGLANTGELFF.

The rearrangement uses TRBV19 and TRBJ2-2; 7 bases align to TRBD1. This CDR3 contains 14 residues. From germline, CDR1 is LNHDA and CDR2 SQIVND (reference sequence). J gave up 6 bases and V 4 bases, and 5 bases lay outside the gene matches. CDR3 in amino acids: CASSTTGFSGELFF. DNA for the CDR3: TGTGCCAGTAGTACGACAGGGTTTTCCGGGGAGCTGTTTTTT. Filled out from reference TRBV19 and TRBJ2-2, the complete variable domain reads DGGITQSPKYLFRKEGQNVTLSCEQNLNHDAMYWYRQDPGQGLRLIYYSQIVNDFQKGDIAEGYSVSREKKESFPLTVTSAQKNPTAFYLCASSTTGFSGELFFGEGSRLTVL.

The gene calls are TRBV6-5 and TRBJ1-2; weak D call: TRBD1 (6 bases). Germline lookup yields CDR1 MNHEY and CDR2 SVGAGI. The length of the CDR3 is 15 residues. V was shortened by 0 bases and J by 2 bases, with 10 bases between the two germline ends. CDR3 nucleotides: TGTGCCAGCAGTTACTCGGAGGACAGCAACTATGGCTACACCTTC. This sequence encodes CASSYSEDSNYGYTF.

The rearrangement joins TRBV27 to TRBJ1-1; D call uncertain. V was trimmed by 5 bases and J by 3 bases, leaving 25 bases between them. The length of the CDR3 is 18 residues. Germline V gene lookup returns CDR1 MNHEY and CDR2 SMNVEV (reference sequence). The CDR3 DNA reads TGTGCCAGCAGTCCCTCTCACCCGGGATCCCGATCGGACACTGAAGCTTTCTTT. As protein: CASSPSHPGSRSDTEAFF.

CDR3 coding DNA: TGTGCCAGCAGCTTATTAGGGACTAACTACGAGCAGTACTTC. This sequence encodes CASSLLGTNYEQYF. The rearrangement links TRBV7-2 to TRBJ2-7, with 7 nucleotides matching TRBD2. CDR1 and CDR2 (germline): SGHTA, FQGNSA. There are 14 residues in the CDR3. The ends lost 2 bases at V and 3 bases at J; junction bases unmatched: 4. Filled out from reference TRBV7-2 and TRBJ2-7, the complete variable domain reads GAGVSQSPSNKVTEKGKDVELRCDPISGHTALYWYRQSLGQGLEFLIYFQGNSAPDKSGLPSDRFSAERTGGSVSTLTIQRTQQEDSAVYLCASSLLGTNYEQYFGPGTRLTVT.

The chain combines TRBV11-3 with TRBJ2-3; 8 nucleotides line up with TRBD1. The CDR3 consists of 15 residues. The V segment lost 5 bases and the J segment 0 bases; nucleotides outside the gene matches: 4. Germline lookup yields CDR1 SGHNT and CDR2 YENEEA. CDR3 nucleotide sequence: TGTGCCAGCAGCCTCCGGACAGGGAGCACAGATACGCAGTATTTT. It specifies CASSLRTGSTDTQYF.

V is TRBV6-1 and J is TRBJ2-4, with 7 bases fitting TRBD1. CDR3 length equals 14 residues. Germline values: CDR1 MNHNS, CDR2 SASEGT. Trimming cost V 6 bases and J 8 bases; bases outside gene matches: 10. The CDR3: CASRPKQGWDIQYF. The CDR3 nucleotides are TGTGCCAGCAGACCTAAACAGGGGTGGGACATTCAGTACTTC.

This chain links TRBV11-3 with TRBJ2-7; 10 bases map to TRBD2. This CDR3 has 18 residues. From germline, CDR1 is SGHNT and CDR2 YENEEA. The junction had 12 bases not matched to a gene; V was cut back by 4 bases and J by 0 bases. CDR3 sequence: CASSSLAIAGGLSYEQYF. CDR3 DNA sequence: TGTGCCAGCAGCTCGTTAGCTATAGCGGGAGGCCTCTCCTACGAGCAGTACTTC.

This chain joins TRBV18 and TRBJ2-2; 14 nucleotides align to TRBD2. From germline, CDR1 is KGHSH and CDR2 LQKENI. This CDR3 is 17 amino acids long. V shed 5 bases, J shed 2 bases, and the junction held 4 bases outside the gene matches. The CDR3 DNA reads TGTGCCAGCTCAACGACTAGCGGGAGGGCTAACACCGGGGAGCTGTTTTTT. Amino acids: CASSTTSGRANTGELFF. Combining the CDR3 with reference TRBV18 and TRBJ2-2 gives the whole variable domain NAGVMQNPRHLVRRRGQEARLRCSPMKGHSHVYWYRQLPEEGLKFMVYLQKENIIDESGMPKERFSAEFPKEGPSILRIQQVVRGDSAAYFCASSTTSGRANTGELFFGEGSRLTVL.

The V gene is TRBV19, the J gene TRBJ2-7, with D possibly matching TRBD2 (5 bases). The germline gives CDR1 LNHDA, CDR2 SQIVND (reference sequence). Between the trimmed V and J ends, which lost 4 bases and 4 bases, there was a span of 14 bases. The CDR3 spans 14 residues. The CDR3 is CASSTPGVVYEQYF. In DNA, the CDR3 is TGTGCCAGTAGTACCCCCGGGGTCGTGTACGAGCAGTACTTC.

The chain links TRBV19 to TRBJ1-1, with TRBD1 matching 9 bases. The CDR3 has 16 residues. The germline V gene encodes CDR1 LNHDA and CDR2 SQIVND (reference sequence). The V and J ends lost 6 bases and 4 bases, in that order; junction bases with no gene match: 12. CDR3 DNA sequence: TGTGCCAGTAGCGAGAACAGGGGGCGGACGATCACTGAAGCTTTCTTT. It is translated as CASSENRGRTITEAFF.

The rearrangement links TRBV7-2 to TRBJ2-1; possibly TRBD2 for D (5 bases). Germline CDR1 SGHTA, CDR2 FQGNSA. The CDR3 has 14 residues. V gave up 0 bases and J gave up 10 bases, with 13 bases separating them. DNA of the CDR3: TGTGCCAGCAGCTTAGCCCGACTAAAGGGCGAGCAGTTCTTC. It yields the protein CASSLARLKGEQFF.

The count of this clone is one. CDR3: CARSITGVNSGANVLTF. The CDR3 DNA reads TGTGCCAGAAGCATAACAGGTGTAAACTCTGGGGCCAACGTCCTGACTTTC. The chain employs TRBV5-3 and TRBJ2-6; D is perhaps TRBD1 (5 bases). TRBV5-3 qualifies as an ORF whose function is uncertain. Trimming left V 4 bases short and J 0 bases short, with 14 bases between. This CDR3 comprises 17 residues.

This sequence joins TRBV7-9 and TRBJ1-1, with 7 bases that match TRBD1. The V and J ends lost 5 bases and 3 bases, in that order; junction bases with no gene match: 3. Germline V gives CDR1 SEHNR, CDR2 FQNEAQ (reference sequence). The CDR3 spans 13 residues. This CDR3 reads CASSRDSYTEAFF. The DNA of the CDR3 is TGTGCCAGCAGCCGGGACAGCTACACTGAAGCTTTCTTT.

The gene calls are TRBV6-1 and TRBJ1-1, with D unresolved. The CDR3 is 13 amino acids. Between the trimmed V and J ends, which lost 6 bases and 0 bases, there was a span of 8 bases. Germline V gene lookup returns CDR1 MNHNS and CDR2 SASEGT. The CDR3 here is CASRATLNTEAFF. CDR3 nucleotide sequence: TGTGCCAGCAGGGCGACTCTGAACACTGAAGCTTTCTTT.

The CDR3 protein is CAWSPGRTEAFF. The CDR3 nucleotides are TGTGCCTGGAGTCCAGGGAGGACTGAAGCTTTCTTT. The chain employs TRBV30 and TRBJ1-1, with a tentative D call TRBD1 (5 bases). The germline V gene encodes CDR1 GTSNPN and CDR2 SVGIG (reference sequence). Trimming shortened V by 2 bases and J by 5 bases, and 9 bases separated the two germline ends. The CDR3 loop spans 12 amino acids.

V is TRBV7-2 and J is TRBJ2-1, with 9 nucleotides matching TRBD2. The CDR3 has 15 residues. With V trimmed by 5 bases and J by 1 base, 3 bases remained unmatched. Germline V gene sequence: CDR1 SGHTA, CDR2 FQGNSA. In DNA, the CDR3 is TGTGCCAGCAGCCTTAGCGGGGGTTCCTACAATGAGCAGTTCTTC. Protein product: CASSLSGGSYNEQFF.

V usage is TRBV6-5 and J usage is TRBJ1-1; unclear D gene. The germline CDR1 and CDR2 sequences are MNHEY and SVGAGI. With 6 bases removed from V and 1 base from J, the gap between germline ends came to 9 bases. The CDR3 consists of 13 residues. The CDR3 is CASRRSRNTEAFF. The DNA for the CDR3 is TGTGCCAGCAGGAGGTCCAGGAACACTGAAGCTTTCTTT.

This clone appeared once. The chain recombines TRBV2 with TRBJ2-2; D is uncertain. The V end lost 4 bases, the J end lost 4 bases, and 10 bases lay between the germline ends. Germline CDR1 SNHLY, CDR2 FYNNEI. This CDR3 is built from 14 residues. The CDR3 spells CASSVLVFTGELFF. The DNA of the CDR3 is TGTGCCAGCAGTGTGTTAGTTTTCACCGGGGAGCTGTTTTTT.

CDR3 nucleotides: TGTGCCAGCAGCCAGGTGATCAATCAGCCCCAGCATTTT. Encoded protein: CASSQVINQPQHF. This chain links TRBV7-8 with TRBJ1-5; D is ambiguous. Germline CDR1 SGHVS, CDR2 FQNEAQ. Trimming took off 5 bases at V and 3 bases at J, with 8 bases between the two ends. The CDR3 consists of 13 residues.

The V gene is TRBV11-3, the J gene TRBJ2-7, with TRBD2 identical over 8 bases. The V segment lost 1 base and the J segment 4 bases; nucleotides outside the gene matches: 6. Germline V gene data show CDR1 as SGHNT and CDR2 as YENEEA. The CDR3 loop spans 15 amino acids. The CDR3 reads CASSLAGGFTYEQYF. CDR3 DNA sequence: TGTGCCAGCAGCTTAGCGGGAGGGTTTACGTACGAGCAGTACTTC.